This entry lists 2 T cell receptor beta chains sequenced from one sample in a study of T cells in women clearing cervical HPV infection. Sequencing used immunoSEQ multiplex PCR; TCRdb keeps in-frame clones, though not all of them. The record lists 20,000 to 30,000 clones, of which the ten most abundant hold around 10%. The sample comprised blood buffy coat. These receptors were collected from a woman between 18 and 70 years old with a cervical HPV16 infection that either progressed to CIN3+ or cleared (not recorded which).

Note on this clone: An end of the junction does not agree with germline; a read error may underlie this. The read comes to an end 3 residues before the CDR3 does, leaving the germline J gene to fill in the end. This chain uses TRBV4-2 with TRBJ2-7; 9 nucleotides line up with TRBD2. In germline, CDR1 is LGHNA, CDR2 YNFKEQ. The CDR3 is 15 amino acids. The CDR3 spells CASSHLAGNSYEQYF. CDR3 DNA, as far as it was read: TGCGCCAGCAGCCACCTAGCGGGGAACTCCTACGAG.

With respect to this clone: The CDR3 end falls 3 residues outside the read, so it is completed with the germline J gene. This rearrangement joins TRBV18 to TRBJ1-1, with 9 bases lining up with TRBD1. The CDR3 length is 16 residues. Trimming took 1 base from V and 2 from J; bases not matched to a gene: 5. Germline V lookup: CDR1 KGHSH, CDR2 LQKENI. CDR3 DNA, as far as it was read: TGTGCCAGCTCACCACAGGGACAGGGACTAAACACTGAA. This codes for CASSPQGQGLNTE. The CDR3 as a whole reads CASSPQGQGLNTEAFF.